These T cell receptor beta chains were read from a single sample in a study of blood T cell repertoires in COVID-19. Repertoires were generated with immunoSEQ multiplex PCR, while TCRdb's copy carries only in-frame clones and drops some. The sample lists some 130,000 clones; 86% were seen once. The material sequenced was PBMCs or T cells enriched from blood (not recorded which). All receptors derive from a man over 45 who had recovered from COVID-19. Both conserved end residues are part of each CDR3. The D gene is left open where the match is weak. A row's size may be missing; if present it is once, few, many or a size class.

clone size	V gene	D gene	J gene	CDR3 protein	CDR3 DNA
.	TRBV9	TRBD2	TRBJ2-1	CASSPRLAGANEQFF	TGTGCCAGCAGCCCGAGACTAGCGGGAGCGAATGAGCAGTTCTTC
.	TRBV11-2	TRBD1	TRBJ1-1	CASSLDREGRQGPEAFF	TGTGCCAGCAGCTTAGACCGAGAAGGGAGACAGGGCCCTGAAGCTTTCTTT
.	TRBV18	TRBD1	TRBJ2-7	CASSKTGSSYEQYF	TGTGCCAGCTCAAAGACAGGGAGCTCCTACGAGCAGTACTTC
.	TRBV7-3	TRBD2	TRBJ2-2	CASSLLTSGAGELFF	TGTGCCAGCAGCCTTCTGACTAGCGGGGCCGGGGAGCTGTTTTTT
.	TRBV30	.	TRBJ2-7	CAWTRVGLYEQYF	TGTGCCTGGACCAGGGTGGGGCTCTACGAGCAGTACTTC
.	TRBV15	.	TRBJ2-5	CATNAVQSSYQETQYF	TGTGCCACCAACGCAGTCCAATCCTCGTACCAAGAGACCCAGTACTTC
.	TRBV9	TRBD1	TRBJ2-1	CASSQGQYNEQFF	TGTGCCAGCAGCCAGGGACAGTACAATGAGCAGTTCTTC
.	TRBV28	.	TRBJ1-1	CASSLVGELNTEAFF	TGTGCCAGCAGTTTAGTCGGGGAACTGAACACTGAAGCTTTCTTT
.	TRBV7-6	.	TRBJ2-5	CASSLGAWETQYF	TGTGCCAGCAGCTTAGGCGCGTGGGAGACCCAGTACTTC
.	TRBV5-1	TRBD1	TRBJ1-4	CASSRKSTGNEKLFF	TGCGCCAGCAGCCGGAAGTCGACAGGGAATGAAAAACTGTTTTTT
.	TRBV5-4	.	TRBJ2-5	CASSLSGGDEETQYF	TGTGCCAGCAGCTTGTCGGGGGGCGACGAAGAGACCCAGTACTTC
.	TRBV7-9	TRBD1	TRBJ1-2	CAIQDRVPIGYTF	TGTGCCATTCAGGACAGGGTGCCCATAGGCTACACCTTC
few	TRBV6-6	TRBD2	TRBJ2-3	CASTGGGDTQYF	TGTGCCAGCACTGGCGGGGGAGATACGCAGTATTTT
.	TRBV28	.	TRBJ1-6	CASRLTSVQGLLHF	TGTGCCAGCAGGTTAACCTCTGTTCAGGGACTCCTCCACTTT
.	TRBV2	.	TRBJ2-3	CASSGRTIYTQYF	TGTGCCAGCAGTGGGCGGACTATATATACGCAGTATTTT
once	TRBV7-2	.	TRBJ1-4	CASSLGKAGRTNEKLFF	TGTGCCAGCAGCTTAGGAAAGGCCGGGAGAACTAATGAAAAACTGTTTTTT
.	TRBV19	.	TRBJ2-3	CASSMNLASDTQYF	TGTGCCAGTAGTATGAACCTAGCATCGGATACGCAGTATTTT
.	TRBV6-1	.	TRBJ1-2	CASSEWGRANFYGYTF	TGTGCCAGCAGTGAATGGGGCAGGGCCAATTTCTATGGCTACACCTTC
.	TRBV28	TRBD2	TRBJ2-3	CASRAGLAGGTHKVDTQYF	TGTGCCAGCCGAGCGGGGCTAGCGGGGGGGACACACAAGGTAGATACGCAGTATTTT
.	TRBV3-1/TRBV3-2	.	TRBJ1-6	CASSQDWAGVRDSPLHF	TGTGCCAGCAGCCAAGATTGGGCGGGGGTACGTGATTCACCCCTCCACTTT
.	TRBV7-2	.	TRBJ1-3	CASSLAISGNTIYF	TGTGCCAGCAGCTTAGCTATCTCTGGAAACACCATATATTTT
.	TRBV19	.	TRBJ1-2	CASSIERQGLDGYTF	TGTGCCAGTAGTATAGAAAGGCAGGGGCTCGATGGCTACACCTTC
.	TRBV9	TRBD1	TRBJ2-3	CASSVAPPGQGTDTQYF	TGTGCCAGCAGCGTAGCCCCTCCGGGACAGGGCACAGATACGCAGTATTTT
.	TRBV9	TRBD1	TRBJ2-3	CASSLRGLRTDTQYF	TGTGCCAGCAGCTTAAGGGGGCTGCGGACAGATACGCAGTATTTT
.	TRBV18	TRBD1	TRBJ1-2	CASSAPGTGDGYTF	TGTGCCAGCTCAGCCCCCGGGACAGGGGATGGCTACACCTTC
.	TRBV7-2	TRBD1	TRBJ1-2	CASRTGQGTYGYTF	TGTGCCAGCAGGACTGGACAGGGGACCTATGGCTACACCTTC
once	TRBV7-6	TRBD1	TRBJ2-2	CASSLRLLQDRGSSGELFF	TGTGCCAGCAGCTTACGACTCCTACAGGACAGGGGGAGTTCCGGGGAGCTGTTTTTT
.	TRBV5-1	.	TRBJ2-1	CASSPFRLEFHEQFF	TGCGCCAGCAGCCCGTTTAGACTAGAGTTCCATGAGCAGTTCTTC
.	TRBV29-1	TRBD1	TRBJ1-1	CSVFQGAYTEAFF	TGCAGCGTTTTCCAGGGGGCGTACACTGAAGCTTTCTTT
.	TRBV21-1	.	TRBJ1-1	CASSKIRQGDTEAFF	TGTGCCAGCAGCAAAATTCGACAGGGGGACACTGAAGCTTTCTTT
few	TRBV4-2	TRBD1	TRBJ1-3	CASSQDPYRGYLSGNTIYF	TGTGCCAGCAGCCAAGATCCATACAGGGGGTATCTCTCTGGAAACACCATATATTTT
few	TRBV5-1	TRBD1	TRBJ2-4	CASSRGQGKDIQYF	TGCGCCAGCAGCCGGGGACAGGGGAAGGACATTCAGTACTTC
.	TRBV6-1	.	TRBJ1-5	CASSEPPFGQPQHF	TGTGCCAGCAGTGAACCTCCCTTCGGTCAGCCCCAGCATTTT
.	TRBV3-1/TRBV3-2	.	TRBJ2-7	CASSRLLGGLPYEQYF	TGTGCCAGCAGCCGCCTCCTGGGCGGGCTGCCCTACGAGCAGTACTTC
.	TRBV28	TRBD1	TRBJ1-1	CASSLPQGARGAFF	TGTGCCAGCAGCCTACCACAGGGGGCAAGGGGAGCTTTCTTT
.	TRBV19	.	TRBJ2-1	CASRVEPSSYNEQFF	TGTGCCAGTAGGGTGGAGCCGAGCTCCTACAATGAGCAGTTCTTC
.	TRBV6-5	.	TRBJ1-3	CASRKGVSGNTIYF	TGTGCCAGCAGGAAAGGGGTCTCTGGAAACACCATATATTTT